This T cell receptor beta chain appears in the sequencing data of a study of control samples from healthy donors and cancer patients. Data came from immunoSEQ multiplex PCR; TCRdb stores just in-frame clones and leaves some out. The sample holds more than 85,000 clones; about 90% are singletons and the top ten take about 2.5%. Points on this clone: Germline and junction disagree at one end, which may indicate a read error.

CDR1 and CDR2 (germline): SGHNT, YENEEA. This CDR3 is 11 amino acids long. The clonotype was recovered from a woman aged 18-35 years in good health. The chain couples TRBV11-3 to TRBJ1-2; D unclear. Source material: blood. The CDR3, as DNA: TGTGCCAGCAGCGCCCGGGGAGATGCAGCCTTC. Translation gives CASSARGDAAF.